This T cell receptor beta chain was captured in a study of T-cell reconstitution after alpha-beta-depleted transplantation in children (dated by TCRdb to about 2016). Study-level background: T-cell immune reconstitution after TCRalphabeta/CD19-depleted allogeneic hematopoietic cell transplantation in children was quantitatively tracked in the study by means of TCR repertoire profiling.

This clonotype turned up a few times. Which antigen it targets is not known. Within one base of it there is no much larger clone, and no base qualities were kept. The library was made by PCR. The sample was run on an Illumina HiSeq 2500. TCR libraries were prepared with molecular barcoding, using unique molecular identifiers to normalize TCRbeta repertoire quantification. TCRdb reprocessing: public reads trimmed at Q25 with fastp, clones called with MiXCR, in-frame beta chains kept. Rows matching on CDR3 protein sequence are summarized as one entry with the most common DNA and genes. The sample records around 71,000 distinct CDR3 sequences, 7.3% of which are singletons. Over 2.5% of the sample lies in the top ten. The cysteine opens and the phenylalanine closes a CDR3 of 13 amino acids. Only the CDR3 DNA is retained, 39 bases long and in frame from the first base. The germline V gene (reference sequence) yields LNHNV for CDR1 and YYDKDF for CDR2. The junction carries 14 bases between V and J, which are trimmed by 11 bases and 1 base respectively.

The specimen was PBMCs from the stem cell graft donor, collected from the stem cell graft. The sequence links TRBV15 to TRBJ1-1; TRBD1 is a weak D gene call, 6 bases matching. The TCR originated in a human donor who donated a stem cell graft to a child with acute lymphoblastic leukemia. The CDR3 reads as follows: CASNGQRNTEAFF. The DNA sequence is TGTGCCTCGAATGGACAGCGGAACACTGAAGCTTTCTTT. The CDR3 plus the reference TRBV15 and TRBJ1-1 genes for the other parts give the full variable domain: DAMVIQNPRYQVTQFGKPVTLSCSQTLNHNVMYWYQQKSSQAPKLLFHYYDKDFNNEADTPDNFQSRRPNTSFCFLDIRSPGLGDTAMYLCASNGQRNTEAFFGQGTRLTVV.